This T cell receptor (beta chain) derives from a study of OX40 agonist ivuxolimab in advanced cancers. About the study: Patients were treated with ivuxolimab, an agonistic anti-OX40 (CD134) antibody. The dose of intravenous ivuxolimab that patients received every 2 weeks ranged from 0.01 to 10 mg/kg.

This CDR3 contains 14 residues. Germline CDR1 is MGHDK and CDR2 is SYGVNS. The J segment lost 4 bases and the V segment lost 6 bases, leaving 8 bases of the junction unmatched. Using immunoSEQ multiplex PCR, the repertoire was profiled, and TCRdb retains in-frame clones only, with some absent. The sample contains more than 80,000 clones, 75% to 95% of which appear only once. Researchers took blood at baseline, on cycle 4 day 1, and on cycle 7 day 1. This clonotype was obtained from an adult with an advanced solid tumor such as melanoma, head and neck, liver or kidney cancer. The sequenced sample was CD4+ or CD8+ T cells sorted from blood, obtained in a trial of the OX40 agonist ivuxolimab. The rearrangement joins TRBV25-1 to TRBJ1-2; 7 bases align to TRBD1. CDR3 in amino acids: CASSRTGTAYGYTF. CDR3 sequence (DNA): TGTGCCAGCAGCCGAACCGGGACAGCCTATGGCTACACCTTC.